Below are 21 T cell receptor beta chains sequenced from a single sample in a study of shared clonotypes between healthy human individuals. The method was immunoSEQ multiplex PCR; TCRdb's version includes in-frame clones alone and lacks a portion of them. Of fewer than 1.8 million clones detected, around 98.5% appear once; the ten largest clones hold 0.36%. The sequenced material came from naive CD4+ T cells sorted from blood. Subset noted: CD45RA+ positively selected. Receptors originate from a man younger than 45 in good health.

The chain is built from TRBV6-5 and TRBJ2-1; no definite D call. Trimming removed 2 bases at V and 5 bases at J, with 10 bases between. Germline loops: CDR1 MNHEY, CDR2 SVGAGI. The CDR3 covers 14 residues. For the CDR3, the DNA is TGTGCCAGCAGTTACACACAGATTAACAATGAGCAGTTCTTC. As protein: CASSYTQINNEQFF.

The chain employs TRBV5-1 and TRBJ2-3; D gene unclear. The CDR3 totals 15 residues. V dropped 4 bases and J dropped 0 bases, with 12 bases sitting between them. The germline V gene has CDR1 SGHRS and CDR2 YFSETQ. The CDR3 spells CASSPPQTSTDTQYF. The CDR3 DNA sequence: TGCGCCAGCAGCCCACCGCAGACTAGCACAGATACGCAGTATTTT. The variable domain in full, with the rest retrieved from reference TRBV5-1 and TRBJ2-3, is KAGVTQTPRYLIKTRGQQVTLSCSPISGHRSVSWYQQTPGQGLQFLFEYFSETQRNKGNFPGRFSGRQFSNSRSEMNVSTLELGDSALYLCASSPPQTSTDTQYFGPGTRLTVL.

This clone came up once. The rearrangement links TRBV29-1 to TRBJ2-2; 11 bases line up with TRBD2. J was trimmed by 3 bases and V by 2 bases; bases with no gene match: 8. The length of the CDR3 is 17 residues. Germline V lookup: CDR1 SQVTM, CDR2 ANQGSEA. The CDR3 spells CSVESTSGGLHTGELFF. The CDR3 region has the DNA TGCAGCGTTGAATCTACTAGCGGGGGACTGCACACCGGGGAGCTGTTTTTT.

The CDR3 nucleotides are TGTGCCAGCAGTCAACCCGACAGGGGGCATCAGCCCCAGCATTTT. Its translation: CASSQPDRGHQPQHF. The gene calls are TRBV28 and TRBJ1-5; 10 bases are a match to TRBD1. This CDR3 comprises 15 residues. Germline V gene sequence: CDR1 MDHEN, CDR2 SYDVKM. Trimming at V came to 5 bases and at J to 5 bases, leaving 6 bases not matched to a gene. Full variable domain (remainder filled in from reference TRBV28 and TRBJ1-5): DVKVTQSSRYLVKRTGEKVFLECVQDMDHENMFWYRQDPGLGLRLIYFSYDVKMKEKGDIPEGYSVSREKKERFSLILESASTNQTSMYLCASSQPDRGHQPQHFGDGTRLSIL.

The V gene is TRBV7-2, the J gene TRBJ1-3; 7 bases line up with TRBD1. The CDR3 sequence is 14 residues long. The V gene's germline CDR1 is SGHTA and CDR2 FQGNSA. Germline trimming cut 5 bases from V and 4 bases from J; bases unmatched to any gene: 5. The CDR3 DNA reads TGTGCCAGCAGCGCAGGGACAGCCGGAAACACCATATATTTT. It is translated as CASSAGTAGNTIYF.

CDR3 nucleotides: TGTGCCAGCAGGGAACCACATCCACGTAAAGGGGTGGTCGCCTACAATGAGCAGTTCTTC. Translating it yields CASREPHPRKGVVAYNEQFF. The chain carries TRBV27 and TRBJ2-1; tentatively, D is TRBD1 (5 bases). Germline V gene data show CDR1 as MNHEY and CDR2 as SMNVEV (reference sequence). V was cut by 6 bases and J by 2 bases, with 29 bases left in between. This CDR3 has 20 residues.

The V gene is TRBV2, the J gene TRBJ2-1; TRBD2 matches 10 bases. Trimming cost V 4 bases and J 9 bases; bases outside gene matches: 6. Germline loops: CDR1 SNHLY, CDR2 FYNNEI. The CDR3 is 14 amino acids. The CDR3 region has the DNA TGTGCCAGCAGTGTAGCGGGAGGAGGGGGTGAGCAGTTCTTC. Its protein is CASSVAGGGGEQFF.

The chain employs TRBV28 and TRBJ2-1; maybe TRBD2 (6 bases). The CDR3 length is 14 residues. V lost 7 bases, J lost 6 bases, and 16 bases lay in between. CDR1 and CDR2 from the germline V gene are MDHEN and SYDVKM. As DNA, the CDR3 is TGTGCCAGCATAAGACTAGTGGGGAGCAATGAGCAGTTCTTC. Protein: CASIRLVGSNEQFF.

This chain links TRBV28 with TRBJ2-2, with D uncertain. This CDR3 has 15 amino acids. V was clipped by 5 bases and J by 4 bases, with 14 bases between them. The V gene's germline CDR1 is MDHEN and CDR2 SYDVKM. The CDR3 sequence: CASSLVTLLTGELFF. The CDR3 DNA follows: TGTGCCAGCAGTCTTGTGACTCTCCTCACCGGGGAGCTGTTTTTT. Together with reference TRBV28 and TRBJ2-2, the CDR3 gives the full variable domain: DVKVTQSSRYLVKRTGEKVFLECVQDMDHENMFWYRQDPGLGLRLIYFSYDVKMKEKGDIPEGYSVSREKKERFSLILESASTNQTSMYLCASSLVTLLTGELFFGEGSRLTVL.

The CDR3, as DNA: TGCGCCAGCAGCCGTTGGGCCCAGGGTTCAGATACGCAGTATTTT. The encoded protein is CASSRWAQGSDTQYF. The rearrangement uses TRBV5-1 and TRBJ2-3; a possible D gene is TRBD1 (5 bases). The V gene's germline CDR1 is SGHRS and CDR2 YFSETQ. Trimming shortened V by 4 bases and J by 4 bases, and 16 bases separated the two germline ends. This CDR3 is built from 15 residues. Looking up the rest from reference TRBV5-1 and TRBJ2-3 gives the full variable domain: KAGVTQTPRYLIKTRGQQVTLSCSPISGHRSVSWYQQTPGQGLQFLFEYFSETQRNKGNFPGRFSGRQFSNSRSEMNVSTLELGDSALYLCASSRWAQGSDTQYFGPGTRLTVL.

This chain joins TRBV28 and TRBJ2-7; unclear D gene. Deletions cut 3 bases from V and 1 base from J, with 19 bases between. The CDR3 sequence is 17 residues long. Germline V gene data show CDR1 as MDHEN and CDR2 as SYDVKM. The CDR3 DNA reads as TGTGCCAGCAGTTTGGGGTGGGATCCTAGTAAGTCCTACGAGCAGTACTTC. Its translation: CASSLGWDPSKSYEQYF. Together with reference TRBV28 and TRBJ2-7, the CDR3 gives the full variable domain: DVKVTQSSRYLVKRTGEKVFLECVQDMDHENMFWYRQDPGLGLRLIYFSYDVKMKEKGDIPEGYSVSREKKERFSLILESASTNQTSMYLCASSLGWDPSKSYEQYFGPGTRLTVT.

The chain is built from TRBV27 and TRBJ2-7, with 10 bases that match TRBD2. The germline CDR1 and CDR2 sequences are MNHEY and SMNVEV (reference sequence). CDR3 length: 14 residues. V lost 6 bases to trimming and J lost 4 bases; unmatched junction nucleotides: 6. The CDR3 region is CASRFTSGAYEQYF. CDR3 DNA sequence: TGTGCCAGCAGGTTTACTAGCGGGGCGTACGAGCAGTACTTC.

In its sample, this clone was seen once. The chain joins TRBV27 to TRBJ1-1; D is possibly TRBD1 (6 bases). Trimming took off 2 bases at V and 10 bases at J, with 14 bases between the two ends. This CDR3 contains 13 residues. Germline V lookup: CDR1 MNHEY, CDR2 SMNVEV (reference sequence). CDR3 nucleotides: TGTGCCAGCAGTTTACGGGGGACATCTCGAGCTTTCTTT. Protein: CASSLRGTSRAFF.

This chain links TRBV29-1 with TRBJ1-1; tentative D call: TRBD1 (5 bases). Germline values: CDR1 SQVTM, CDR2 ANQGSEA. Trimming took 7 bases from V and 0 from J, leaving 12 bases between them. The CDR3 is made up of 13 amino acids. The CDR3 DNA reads TGCAGCGGCTCCGAGGGGATGAACACTGAAGCTTTCTTT. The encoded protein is CSGSEGMNTEAFF.

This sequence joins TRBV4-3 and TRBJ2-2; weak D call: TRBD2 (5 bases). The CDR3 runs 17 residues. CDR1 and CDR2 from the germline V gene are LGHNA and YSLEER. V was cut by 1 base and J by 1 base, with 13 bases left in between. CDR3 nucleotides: TGCGCCAGCAGCCAAGTAGTCCGCAGCGGGAACACCGGGGAGCTGTTTTTT. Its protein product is CASSQVVRSGNTGELFF.

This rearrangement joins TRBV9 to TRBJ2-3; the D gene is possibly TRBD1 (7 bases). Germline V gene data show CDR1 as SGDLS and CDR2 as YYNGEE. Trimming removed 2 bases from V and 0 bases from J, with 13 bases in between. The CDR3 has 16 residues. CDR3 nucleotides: TGTGCCAGCAGCGTCGGGGGACAGCCGAGCACAGATACGCAGTATTTT. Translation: CASSVGGQPSTDTQYF. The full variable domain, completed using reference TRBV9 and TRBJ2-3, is DSGVTQTPKHLITATGQRVTLRCSPRSGDLSVYWYQQSLDQGLQFLIQYYNGEERAKGNILERFSAQQFPDLHSELNLSSLELGDSALYFCASSVGGQPSTDTQYFGPGTRLTVL.

CDR3 amino acids: CASRDLYEQYF. As DNA, the CDR3 is TGCGCCAGCAGGGACCTCTACGAGCAGTACTTC. V gene TRBV4-1 combines with J gene TRBJ2-7, with D unresolved. The CDR3 runs 11 residues. The V and J ends lost 6 bases and 3 bases respectively, with 6 bases between them. Per the germline V gene, CDR1 is MGHRA and CDR2 is YSYEKL.

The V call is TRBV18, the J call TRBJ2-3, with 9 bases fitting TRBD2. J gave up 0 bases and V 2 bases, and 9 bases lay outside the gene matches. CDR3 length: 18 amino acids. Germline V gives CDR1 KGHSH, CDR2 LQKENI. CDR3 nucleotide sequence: TGTGCCAGCTCACCAAACCCAGCGGGAGGCCTTAGCACAGATACGCAGTATTTT. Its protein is CASSPNPAGGLSTDTQYF.

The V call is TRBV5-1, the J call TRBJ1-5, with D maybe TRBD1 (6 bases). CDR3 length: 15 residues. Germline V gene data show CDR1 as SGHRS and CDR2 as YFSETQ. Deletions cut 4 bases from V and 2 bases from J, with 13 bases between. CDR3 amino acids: CASSLTGFGNQPQHF. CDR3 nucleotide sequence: TGCGCCAGCAGCCTTACAGGGTTTGGCAATCAGCCCCAGCATTTT.

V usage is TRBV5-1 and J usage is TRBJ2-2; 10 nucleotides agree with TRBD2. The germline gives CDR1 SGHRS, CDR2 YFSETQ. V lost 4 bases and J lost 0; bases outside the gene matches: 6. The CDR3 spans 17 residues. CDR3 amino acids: CASSAGLAQTNTGELFF. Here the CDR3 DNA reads TGCGCCAGCAGCGCGGGACTAGCGCAAACGAACACCGGGGAGCTGTTTTTT.

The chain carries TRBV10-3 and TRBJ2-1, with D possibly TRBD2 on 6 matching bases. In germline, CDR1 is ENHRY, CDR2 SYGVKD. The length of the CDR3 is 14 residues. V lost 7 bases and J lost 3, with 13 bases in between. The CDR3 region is CAIIRDSHYNEQFF. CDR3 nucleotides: TGTGCCATCATCCGGGACTCTCACTACAATGAGCAGTTCTTC.